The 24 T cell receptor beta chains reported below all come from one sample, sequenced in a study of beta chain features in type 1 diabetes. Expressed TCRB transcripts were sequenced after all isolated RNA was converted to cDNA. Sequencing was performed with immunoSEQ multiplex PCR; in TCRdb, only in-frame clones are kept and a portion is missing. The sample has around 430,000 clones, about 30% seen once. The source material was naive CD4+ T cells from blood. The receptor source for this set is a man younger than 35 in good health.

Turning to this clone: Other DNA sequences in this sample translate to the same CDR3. In nucleotides, the CDR3 is TGTGCCTGGAGTGTTCGGGATACGCAGTATTTT. Translating gives CAWSVRDTQYF. The genes are TRBV30 and TRBJ2-3; D remains unclear. The CDR3 runs 11 residues. Looked up from germline, CDR1 is GTSNPN and CDR2 is SVGIG (reference sequence). Trimming took off 0 bases at V and 6 bases at J, with 4 bases between the two ends.

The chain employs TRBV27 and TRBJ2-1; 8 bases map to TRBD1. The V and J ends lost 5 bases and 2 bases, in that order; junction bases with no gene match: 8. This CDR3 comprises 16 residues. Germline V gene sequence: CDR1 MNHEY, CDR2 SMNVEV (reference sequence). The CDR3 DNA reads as TGTGCCAGCAGTCCCTTGCAGGGGGCCCCCTACAATGAGCAGTTCTTC. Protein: CASSPLQGAPYNEQFF.

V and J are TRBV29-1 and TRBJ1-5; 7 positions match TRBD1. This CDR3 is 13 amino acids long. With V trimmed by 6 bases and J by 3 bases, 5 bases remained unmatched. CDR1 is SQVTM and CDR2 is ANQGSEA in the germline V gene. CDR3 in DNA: TGCAGCGTACCCGGGACAGACAATCAGCCCCAGCATTTT. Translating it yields CSVPGTDNQPQHF.

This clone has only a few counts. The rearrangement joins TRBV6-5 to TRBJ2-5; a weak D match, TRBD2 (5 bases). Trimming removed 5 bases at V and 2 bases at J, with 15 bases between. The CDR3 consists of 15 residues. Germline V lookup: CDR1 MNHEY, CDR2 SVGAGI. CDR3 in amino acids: CASSLGATGQETQYF. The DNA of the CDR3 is TGTGCCAGCAGTCTCGGAGCCACGGGGCAAGAGACCCAGTACTTC.

Written as DNA, the CDR3 is TGTGCCAGCAGCCAAAGATGGGGCCCCAGGGGACGTGAAAAACTGTTTTTT. This translates into CASSQRWGPRGREKLFF. V is TRBV14 and J is TRBJ1-4; D may be TRBD1 (6 bases). Germline V gene lookup returns CDR1 SGHDN and CDR2 FVKESK. With 2 bases removed from V and 7 bases from J, the gap between germline ends came to 20 bases. The CDR3 is 17 residues long.

CDR3 in amino acids: CASSSRDQETQYF. DNA for the CDR3: TGTGCCAGCAGCTCCCGGGATCAAGAGACCCAGTACTTC. This rearrangement joins TRBV7-2 to TRBJ2-5, with D possibly TRBD2 on 5 matching bases. The CDR3 loop spans 13 amino acids. Germline V gene sequence: CDR1 SGHTA, CDR2 FQGNSA. V was cut by 4 bases and J by 2 bases, with 8 bases left in between.

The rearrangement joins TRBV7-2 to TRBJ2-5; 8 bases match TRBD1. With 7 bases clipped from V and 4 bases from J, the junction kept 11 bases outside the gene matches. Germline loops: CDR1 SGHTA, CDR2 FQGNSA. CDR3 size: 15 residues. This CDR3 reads CASTPAGGDGETQYF. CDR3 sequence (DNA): TGTGCCAGCACCCCGGCAGGGGGCGACGGAGAGACCCAGTACTTC.

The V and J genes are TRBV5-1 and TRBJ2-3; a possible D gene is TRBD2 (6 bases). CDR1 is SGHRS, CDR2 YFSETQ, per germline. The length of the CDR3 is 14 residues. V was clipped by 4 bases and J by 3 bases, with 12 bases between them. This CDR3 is CASSRGTLTDTQYF. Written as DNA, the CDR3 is TGCGCCAGCAGCCGGGGGACCTTGACAGATACGCAGTATTTT.

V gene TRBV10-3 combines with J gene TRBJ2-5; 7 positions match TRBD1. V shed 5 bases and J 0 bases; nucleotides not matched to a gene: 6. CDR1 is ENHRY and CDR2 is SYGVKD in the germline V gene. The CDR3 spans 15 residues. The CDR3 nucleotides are TGTGCCATCAGTACGAGACAGGGCAACCAAGAGACCCAGTACTTC. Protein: CAISTRQGNQETQYF.

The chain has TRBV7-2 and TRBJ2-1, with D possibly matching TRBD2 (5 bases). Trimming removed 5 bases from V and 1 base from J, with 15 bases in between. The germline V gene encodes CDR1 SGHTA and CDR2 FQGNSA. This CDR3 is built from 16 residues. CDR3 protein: CASSRRSGTSYNEQFF. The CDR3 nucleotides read TGTGCCAGCAGCCGGAGGTCGGGAACGTCCTACAATGAGCAGTTCTTC.

CDR3 bases: TGCAGTGCCCAGGGGTTGGCTTTCTTT. As protein: CSAQGLAFF. The rearrangement joins TRBV20-1 to TRBJ1-1; D is possibly TRBD1 (6 bases). Germline V CDR1 and CDR2: DFQATT, SNEGSKA (reference sequence). V lost 6 bases and J 11 bases, leaving 10 bases between the germline ends. The CDR3 sequence is 9 residues long.

CDR3 nucleotides: TGCGCCAGCAGCGTTCCTGAGGGTAACCAAGAGACCCAGTACTTC. It yields the protein CASSVPEGNQETQYF. V and J are TRBV5-1 and TRBJ2-5; a possible D gene is TRBD2 (5 bases). The V gene lost 4 bases and the J gene lost 0 bases, with 13 bases spanning the gap. Germline CDR1 reads SGHRS; CDR2 reads YFSETQ. The CDR3 runs 15 residues. Full variable domain (remainder filled in from reference TRBV5-1 and TRBJ2-5): KAGVTQTPRYLIKTRGQQVTLSCSPISGHRSVSWYQQTPGQGLQFLFEYFSETQRNKGNFPGRFSGRQFSNSRSEMNVSTLELGDSALYLCASSVPEGNQETQYFGPGTRLLVL.

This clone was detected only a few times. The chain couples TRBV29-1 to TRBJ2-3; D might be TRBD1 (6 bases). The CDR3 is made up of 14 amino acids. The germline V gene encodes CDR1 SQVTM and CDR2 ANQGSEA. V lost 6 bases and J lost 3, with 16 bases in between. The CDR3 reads CSVEQGPGTDTQYF. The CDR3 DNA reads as TGCAGCGTGGAACAGGGACCGGGGACAGATACGCAGTATTTT.

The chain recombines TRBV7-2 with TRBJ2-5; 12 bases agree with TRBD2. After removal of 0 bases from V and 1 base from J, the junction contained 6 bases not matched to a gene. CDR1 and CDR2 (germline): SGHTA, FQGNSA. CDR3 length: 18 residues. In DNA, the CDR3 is TGTGCCAGCAGCTTAGCGCTTTTGGGACTAGCGGGCCAAGAGACCCAGTACTTC. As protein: CASSLALLGLAGQETQYF.

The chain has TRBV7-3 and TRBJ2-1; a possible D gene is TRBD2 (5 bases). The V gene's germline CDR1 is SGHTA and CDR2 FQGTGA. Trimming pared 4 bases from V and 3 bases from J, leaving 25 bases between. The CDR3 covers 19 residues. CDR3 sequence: CASSSSRRGGGRDYNEQFF. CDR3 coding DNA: TGTGCCAGCAGCTCATCACGTAGAGGCGGAGGCCGGGACTACAATGAGCAGTTCTTC.

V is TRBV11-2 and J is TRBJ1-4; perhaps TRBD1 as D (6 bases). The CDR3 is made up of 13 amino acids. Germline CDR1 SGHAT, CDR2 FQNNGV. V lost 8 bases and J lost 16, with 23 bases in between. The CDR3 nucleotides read TGTGCCAGCGGGCGACAGGCAGGAGGTACACGGTTTTTT. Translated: CASGRQAGGTRFF.

This chain's CDR3 is CASSLGAADYEQYF. DNA for the CDR3: TGTGCCAGCAGCTTAGGAGCGGCGGACTACGAGCAGTACTTC. This chain uses TRBV7-9 with TRBJ2-7; D possibly corresponds to TRBD2 (5 bases). The CDR3 is made up of 14 amino acids. V was pared by 1 base and J by 3 bases, with 10 bases between. Germline V gene sequence: CDR1 SEHNR, CDR2 FQNEAQ (reference sequence).

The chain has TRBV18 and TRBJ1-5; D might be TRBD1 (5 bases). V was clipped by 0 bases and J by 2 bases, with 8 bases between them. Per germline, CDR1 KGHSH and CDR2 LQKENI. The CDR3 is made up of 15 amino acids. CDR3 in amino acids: CASSPPGQGNQPQHF. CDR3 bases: TGTGCCAGCTCACCACCGGGGCAGGGCAATCAGCCCCAGCATTTT.

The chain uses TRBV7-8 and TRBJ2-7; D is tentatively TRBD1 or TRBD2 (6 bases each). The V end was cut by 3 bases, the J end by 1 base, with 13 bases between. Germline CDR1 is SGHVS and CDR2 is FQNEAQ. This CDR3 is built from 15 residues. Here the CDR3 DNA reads TGTGCCAGCAGCTTGGGAAGGGGGAGGTCCTACGAGCAGTACTTC. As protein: CASSLGRGRSYEQYF. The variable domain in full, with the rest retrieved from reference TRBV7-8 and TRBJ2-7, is GAGVSQSPRYKVAKRGQDVALRCDPISGHVSLFWYQQALGQGPEFLTYFQNEAQLDKSGLPSDRFFAERPEGSVSTLKIQRTQQEDSAVYLCASSLGRGRSYEQYFGPGTRLTVT.

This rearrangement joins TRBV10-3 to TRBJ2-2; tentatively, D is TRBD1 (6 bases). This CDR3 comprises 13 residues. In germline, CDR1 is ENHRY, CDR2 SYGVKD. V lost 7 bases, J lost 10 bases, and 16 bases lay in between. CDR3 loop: CAITRTVGEELFF. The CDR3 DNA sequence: TGTGCCATCACCCGGACAGTGGGCGAGGAGCTGTTTTTT.

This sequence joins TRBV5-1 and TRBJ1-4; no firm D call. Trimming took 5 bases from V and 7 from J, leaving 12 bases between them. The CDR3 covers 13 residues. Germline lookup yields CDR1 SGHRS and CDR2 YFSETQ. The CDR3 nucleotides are TGCGCCAGCAGATCGACCGTGGTTGAAAAACTGTTTTTT. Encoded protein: CASRSTVVEKLFF. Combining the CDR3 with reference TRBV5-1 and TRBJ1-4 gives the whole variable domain KAGVTQTPRYLIKTRGQQVTLSCSPISGHRSVSWYQQTPGQGLQFLFEYFSETQRNKGNFPGRFSGRQFSNSRSEMNVSTLELGDSALYLCASRSTVVEKLFFGSGTQLSVL.

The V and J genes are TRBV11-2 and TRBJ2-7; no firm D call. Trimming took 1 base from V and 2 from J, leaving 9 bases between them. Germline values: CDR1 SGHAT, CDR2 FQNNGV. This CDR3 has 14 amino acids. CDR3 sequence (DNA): TGTGCCAGCAGCTTAGTGGTGCCCCCCTACGAGCAGTACTTC. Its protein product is CASSLVVPPYEQYF. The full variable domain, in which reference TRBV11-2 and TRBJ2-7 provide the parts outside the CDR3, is EAGVAQSPRYKIIEKRQSVAFWCNPISGHATLYWYQQILGQGPKLLIQFQNNGVVDDSQLPKDRFSAERLKGVDSTLKIQPAKLEDSAVYLCASSLVVPPYEQYFGPGTRLTVT.

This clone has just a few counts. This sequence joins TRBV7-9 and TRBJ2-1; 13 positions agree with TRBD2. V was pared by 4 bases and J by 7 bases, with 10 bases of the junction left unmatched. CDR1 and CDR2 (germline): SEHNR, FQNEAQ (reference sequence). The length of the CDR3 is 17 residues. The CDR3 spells CASSSYGTSGTRNEQFF. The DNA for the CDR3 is TGTGCCAGCAGCTCTTATGGGACTAGCGGGACGAGGAATGAGCAGTTCTTC.

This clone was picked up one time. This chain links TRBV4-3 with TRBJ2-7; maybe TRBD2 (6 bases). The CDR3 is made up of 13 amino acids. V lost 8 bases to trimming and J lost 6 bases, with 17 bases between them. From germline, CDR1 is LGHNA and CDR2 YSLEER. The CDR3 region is CASSGRVGGEQYF. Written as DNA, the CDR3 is TGCGCCAGCTCCGGTCGTGTGGGAGGCGAGCAGTACTTC.